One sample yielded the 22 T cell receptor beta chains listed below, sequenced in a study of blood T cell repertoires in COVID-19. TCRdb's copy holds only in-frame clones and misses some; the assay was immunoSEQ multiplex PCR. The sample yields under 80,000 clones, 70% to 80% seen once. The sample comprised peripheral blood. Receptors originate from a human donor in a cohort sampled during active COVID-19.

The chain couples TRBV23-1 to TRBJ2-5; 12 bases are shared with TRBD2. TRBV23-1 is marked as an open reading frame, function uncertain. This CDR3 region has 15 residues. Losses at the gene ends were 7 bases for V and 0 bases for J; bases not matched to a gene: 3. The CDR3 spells CASNRTSGDQETQYF. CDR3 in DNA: TGCGCCAGCAACCGGACTAGCGGGGACCAAGAGACCCAGTACTTC.

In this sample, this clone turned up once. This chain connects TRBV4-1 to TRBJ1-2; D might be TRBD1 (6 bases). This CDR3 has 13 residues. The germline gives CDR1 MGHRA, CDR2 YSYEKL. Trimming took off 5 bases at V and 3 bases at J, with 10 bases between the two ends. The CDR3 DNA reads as TGCGCCAGCAGCAAAGGGGGAGACTATGGCTACACCTTC. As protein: CASSKGGDYGYTF.

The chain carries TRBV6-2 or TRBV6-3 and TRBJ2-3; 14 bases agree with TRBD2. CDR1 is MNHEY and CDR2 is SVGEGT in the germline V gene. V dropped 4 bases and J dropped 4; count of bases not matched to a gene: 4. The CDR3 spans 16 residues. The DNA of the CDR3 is TGTGCCAGCAGTTGGACTAGCGGGAGGTCAGCAGATACGCAGTATTTT. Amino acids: CASSWTSGRSADTQYF.

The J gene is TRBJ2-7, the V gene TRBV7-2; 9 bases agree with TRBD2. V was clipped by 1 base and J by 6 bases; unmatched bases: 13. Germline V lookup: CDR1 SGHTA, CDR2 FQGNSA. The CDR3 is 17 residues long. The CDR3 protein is CASSLELAGYGSGEQYF. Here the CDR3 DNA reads TGTGCCAGCAGCTTAGAGCTAGCGGGATACGGGAGTGGCGAGCAGTACTTC.

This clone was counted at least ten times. CDR3 sequence (DNA): TGTGCCAGCAGTGAAGCAGGGGGCGGTCAGCCCCAGCATTTT. It is translated as CASSEAGGGQPQHF. The rearrangement links TRBV2 to TRBJ1-5; 7 bases match TRBD1. The CDR3 loop spans 14 amino acids. V lost 0 bases, J lost 6 bases, and 2 bases stayed unmatched. Looked up from germline, CDR1 is SNHLY and CDR2 is FYNNEI.

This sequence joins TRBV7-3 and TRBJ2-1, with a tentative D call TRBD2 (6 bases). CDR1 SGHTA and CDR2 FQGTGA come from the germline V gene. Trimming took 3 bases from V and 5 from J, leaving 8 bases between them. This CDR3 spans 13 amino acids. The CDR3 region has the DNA TGTGCCAGCAGCTTGGGACTTGACAATGAGCAGTTCTTC. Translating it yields CASSLGLDNEQFF.

The CDR3 reads CASSLAGVGQWGTEAFF. CDR3 nucleotides: TGCGCCAGCAGCTTGGCCGGTGTGGGGCAGTGGGGCACTGAAGCTTTCTTT. V and J are TRBV5-1 and TRBJ1-1, with D perhaps matching TRBD1 (5 bases). Germline CDR1 reads SGHRS; CDR2 reads YFSETQ. V dropped 0 bases and J dropped 4 bases, with 19 bases sitting between them. The CDR3 extends over 17 amino acids.

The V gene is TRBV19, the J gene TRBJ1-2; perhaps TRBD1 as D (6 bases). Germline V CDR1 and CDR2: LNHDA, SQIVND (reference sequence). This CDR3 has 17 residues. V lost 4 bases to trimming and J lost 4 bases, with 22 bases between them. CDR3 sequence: CASSRLDSASQAYGYTF. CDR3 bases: TGTGCCAGTAGTAGATTGGACAGTGCATCTCAAGCCTATGGCTACACCTTC.

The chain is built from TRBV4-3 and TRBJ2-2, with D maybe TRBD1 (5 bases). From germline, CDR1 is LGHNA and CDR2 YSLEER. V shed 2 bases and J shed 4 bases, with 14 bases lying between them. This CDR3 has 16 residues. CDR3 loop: CASSQSPQGFTGELFF. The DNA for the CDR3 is TGCGCCAGCAGCCAATCACCCCAGGGTTTCACCGGGGAGCTGTTTTTT.

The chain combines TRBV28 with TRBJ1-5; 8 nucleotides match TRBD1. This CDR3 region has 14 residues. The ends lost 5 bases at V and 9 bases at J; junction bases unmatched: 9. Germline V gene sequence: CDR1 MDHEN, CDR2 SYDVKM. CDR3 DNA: TGTGCCAGCAGTCTACGGACAGGGCGAAGGCCCCAGCATTTT. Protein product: CASSLRTGRRPQHF.

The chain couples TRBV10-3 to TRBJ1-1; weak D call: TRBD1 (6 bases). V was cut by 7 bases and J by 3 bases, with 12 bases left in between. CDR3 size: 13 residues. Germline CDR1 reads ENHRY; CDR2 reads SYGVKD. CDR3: CAITSRTDTEAFF. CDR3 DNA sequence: TGTGCCATCACTTCCCGGACAGACACTGAAGCTTTCTTT.

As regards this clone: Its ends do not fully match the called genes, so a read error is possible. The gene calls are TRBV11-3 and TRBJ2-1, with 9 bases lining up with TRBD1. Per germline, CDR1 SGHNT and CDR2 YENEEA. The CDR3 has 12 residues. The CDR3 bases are TGTGCCAGCAGCTTGACAGGGGGTTTTTCCCTCTTC. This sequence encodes CASSLTGGFSLF.

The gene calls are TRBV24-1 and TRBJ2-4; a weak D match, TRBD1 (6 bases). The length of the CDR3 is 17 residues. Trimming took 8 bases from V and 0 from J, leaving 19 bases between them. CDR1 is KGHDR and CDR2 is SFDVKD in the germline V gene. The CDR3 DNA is TGTGCCACCAATTCGGTGAGGGGGTCTCTAGCCAAAAACATTCAGTACTTC. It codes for CATNSVRGSLAKNIQYF.

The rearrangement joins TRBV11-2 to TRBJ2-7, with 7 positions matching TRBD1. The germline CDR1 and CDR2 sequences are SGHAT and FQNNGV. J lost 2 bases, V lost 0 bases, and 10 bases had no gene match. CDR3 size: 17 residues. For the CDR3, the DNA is TGTGCCAGCAGCTTAGATCGGGACAGCTACCTGGCCTACGAGCAGTACTTC. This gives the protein CASSLDRDSYLAYEQYF.

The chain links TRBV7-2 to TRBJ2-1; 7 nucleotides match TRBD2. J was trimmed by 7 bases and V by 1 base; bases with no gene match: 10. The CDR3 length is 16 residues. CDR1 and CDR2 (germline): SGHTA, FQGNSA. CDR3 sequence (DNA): TGTGCCAGCAGCTTAGTTGGAGCGGGATTAAAGAATGAGCAGTTCTTC. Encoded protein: CASSLVGAGLKNEQFF.

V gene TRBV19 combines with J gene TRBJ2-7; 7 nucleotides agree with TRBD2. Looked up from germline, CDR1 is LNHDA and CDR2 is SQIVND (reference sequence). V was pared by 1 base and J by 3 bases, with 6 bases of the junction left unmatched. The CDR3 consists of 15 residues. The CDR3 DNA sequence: TGTGCCAGTAGTATAGCGGCTTCGGGAGGCTACGAGCAGTACTTC. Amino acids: CASSIAASGGYEQYF.

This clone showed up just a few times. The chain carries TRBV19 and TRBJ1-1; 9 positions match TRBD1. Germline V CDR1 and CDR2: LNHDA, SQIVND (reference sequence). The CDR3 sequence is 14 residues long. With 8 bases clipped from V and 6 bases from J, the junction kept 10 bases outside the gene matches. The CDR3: CASAGTGTRSEAFF. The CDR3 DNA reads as TGTGCCAGTGCGGGGACAGGGACGCGCTCTGAAGCTTTCTTT. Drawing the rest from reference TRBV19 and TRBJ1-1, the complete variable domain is DGGITQSPKYLFRKEGQNVTLSCEQNLNHDAMYWYRQDPGQGLRLIYYSQIVNDFQKGDIAEGYSVSREKKESFPLTVTSAQKNPTAFYLCASAGTGTRSEAFFGQGTRLTVV.

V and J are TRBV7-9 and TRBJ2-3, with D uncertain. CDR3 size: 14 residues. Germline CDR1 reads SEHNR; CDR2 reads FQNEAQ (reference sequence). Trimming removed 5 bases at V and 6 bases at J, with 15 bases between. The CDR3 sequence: CASSRSPRLDTQYF. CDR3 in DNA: TGTGCCAGCAGCCGGTCTCCCCGCCTGGATACGCAGTATTTT.

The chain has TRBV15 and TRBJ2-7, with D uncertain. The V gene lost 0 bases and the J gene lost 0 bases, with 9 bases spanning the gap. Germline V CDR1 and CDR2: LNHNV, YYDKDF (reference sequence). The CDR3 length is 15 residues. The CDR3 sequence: CATSRELLSSYEQYF. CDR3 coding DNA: TGTGCCACCAGCAGAGAGTTACTGAGCTCCTACGAGCAGTACTTC.

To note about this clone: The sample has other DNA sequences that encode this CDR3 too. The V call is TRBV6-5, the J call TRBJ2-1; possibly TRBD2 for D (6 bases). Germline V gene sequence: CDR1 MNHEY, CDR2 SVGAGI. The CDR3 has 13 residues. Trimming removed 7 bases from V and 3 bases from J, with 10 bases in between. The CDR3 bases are TGTGCCAGCACCGGGAGAATCTACAATGAGCAGTTCTTC. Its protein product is CASTGRIYNEQFF.

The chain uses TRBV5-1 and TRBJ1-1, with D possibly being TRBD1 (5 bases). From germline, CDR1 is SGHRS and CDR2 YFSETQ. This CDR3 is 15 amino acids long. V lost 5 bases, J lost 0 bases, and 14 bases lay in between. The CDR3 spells CASSSSGHLNTEAFF. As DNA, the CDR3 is TGCGCCAGCAGTTCTTCCGGACACCTGAACACTGAAGCTTTCTTT.

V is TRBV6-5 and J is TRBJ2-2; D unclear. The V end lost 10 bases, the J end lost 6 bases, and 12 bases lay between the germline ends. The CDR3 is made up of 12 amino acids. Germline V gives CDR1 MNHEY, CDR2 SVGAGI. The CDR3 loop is CATLRRAGELFF. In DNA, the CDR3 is TGTGCCACCCTGAGACGGGCCGGGGAGCTGTTTTTT.